Below, one T cell receptor beta chain is given with its context. V was clipped by 5 bases and J by 4 bases, with 17 bases between them. The germline V gene encodes CDR1 SEHNR and CDR2 FQNEAQ (reference sequence). CDR3 length: 15 amino acids. Sequencing used immunoSEQ multiplex PCR; TCRdb keeps in-frame clones, though not all of them. The table lists about 30,000 clones, less than 95% of them singletons, with 20% to 25% in the top ten. The data derive from a study of OX40 agonist ivuxolimab in advanced cancers. The chain carries TRBV7-9 and TRBJ1-2; D uncertain. The clonotype originates from an adult with an advanced solid tumor such as melanoma, head and neck, liver or kidney cancer. The sequenced sample was CD4+ or CD8+ T cells sorted from blood, obtained in a trial of the OX40 agonist ivuxolimab. The CDR3 DNA is TGTGCCAGCAGCAGCGCATGGGGTGCCAGCTATGGCTACACCTTC. Translation: CASSSAWGASYGYTF.